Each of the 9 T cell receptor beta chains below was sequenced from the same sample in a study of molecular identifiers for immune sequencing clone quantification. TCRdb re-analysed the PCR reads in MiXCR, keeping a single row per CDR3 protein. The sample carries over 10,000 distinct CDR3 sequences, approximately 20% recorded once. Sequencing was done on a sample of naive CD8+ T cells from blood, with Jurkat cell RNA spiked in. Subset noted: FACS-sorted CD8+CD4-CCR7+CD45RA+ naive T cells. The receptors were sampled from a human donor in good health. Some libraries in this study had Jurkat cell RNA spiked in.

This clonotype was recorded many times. This CDR3 reads CASSSYGTGNQPQHF. CDR3 nucleotide sequence: TGTGCCAGCAGTTCCTACGGGACAGGAAATCAGCCCCAGCATTTT. The chain combines TRBV27 with TRBJ1-5; 8 bases fit TRBD1. CDR1 and CDR2 (germline): MNHEY, SMNVEV (reference sequence). The CDR3 sequence is 15 residues long. With 4 bases clipped from V and 4 bases from J, the junction kept 6 bases outside the gene matches.

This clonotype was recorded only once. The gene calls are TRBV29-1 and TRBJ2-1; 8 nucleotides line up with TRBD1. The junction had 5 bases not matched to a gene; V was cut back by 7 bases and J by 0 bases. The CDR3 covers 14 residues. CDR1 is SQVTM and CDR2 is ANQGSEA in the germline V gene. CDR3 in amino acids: CSGKTGDSYNEQFF. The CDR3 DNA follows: TGCAGCGGGAAGACAGGGGACTCCTACAATGAGCAGTTCTTC.

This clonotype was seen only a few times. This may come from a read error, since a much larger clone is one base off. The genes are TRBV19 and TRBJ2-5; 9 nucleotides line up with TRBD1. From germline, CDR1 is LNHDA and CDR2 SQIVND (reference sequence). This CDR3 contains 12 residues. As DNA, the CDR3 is TGTGCCAGTAGTACGACAGGGGGGACCCTGTACTTC. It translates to CASSTTGGTLYF.

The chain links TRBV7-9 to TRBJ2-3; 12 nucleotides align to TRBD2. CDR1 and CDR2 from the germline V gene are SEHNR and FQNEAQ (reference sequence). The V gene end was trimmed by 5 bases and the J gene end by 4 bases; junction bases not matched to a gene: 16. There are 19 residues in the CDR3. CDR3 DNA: TGTGCCAGCAGCCAATGGGGAGGACTAGCGGGGACGAGCGCAGATACGCAGTATTTT. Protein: CASSQWGGLAGTSADTQYF.

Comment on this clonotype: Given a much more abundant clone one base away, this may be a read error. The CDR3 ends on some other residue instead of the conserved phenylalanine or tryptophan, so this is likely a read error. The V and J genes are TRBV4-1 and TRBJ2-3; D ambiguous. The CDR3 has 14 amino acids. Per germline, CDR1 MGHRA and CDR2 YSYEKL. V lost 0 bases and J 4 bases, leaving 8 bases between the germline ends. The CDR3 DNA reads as TGCGCCAGCAGCCAAGAAGGCCCTTCAGATACGCAGTATTCT. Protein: CASSQEGPSDTQYS.

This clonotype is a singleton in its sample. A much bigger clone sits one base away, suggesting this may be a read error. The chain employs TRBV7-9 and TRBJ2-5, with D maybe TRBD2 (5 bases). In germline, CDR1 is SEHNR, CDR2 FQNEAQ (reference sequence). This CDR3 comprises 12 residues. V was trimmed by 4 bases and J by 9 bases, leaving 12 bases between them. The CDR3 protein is CASSSARRPQYF. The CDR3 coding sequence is TGTGCCAGCAGCTCTGCACGGAGGCCCCAGTACTTC.

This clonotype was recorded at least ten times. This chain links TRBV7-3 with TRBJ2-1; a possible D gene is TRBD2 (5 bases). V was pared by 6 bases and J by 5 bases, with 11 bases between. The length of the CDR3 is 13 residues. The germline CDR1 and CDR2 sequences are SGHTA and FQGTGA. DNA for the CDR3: TGTGCCAGCAGTCCCGGACTCAACAATGAGCAGTTCTTC. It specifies CASSPGLNNEQFF.

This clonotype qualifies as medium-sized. The CDR3 loop reads CASGGLAAFRGMGTDTQYF. The CDR3 nucleotides read TGTGCCAGCGGCGGACTAGCGGCATTCCGGGGGATGGGCACAGATACGCAGTATTTT. V is TRBV2 and J is TRBJ2-3; 10 bases map to TRBD2. Germline trimming cut 8 bases from V and 1 base from J; bases unmatched to any gene: 18. The V gene's germline CDR1 is SNHLY and CDR2 FYNNEI. The CDR3 length is 19 residues.

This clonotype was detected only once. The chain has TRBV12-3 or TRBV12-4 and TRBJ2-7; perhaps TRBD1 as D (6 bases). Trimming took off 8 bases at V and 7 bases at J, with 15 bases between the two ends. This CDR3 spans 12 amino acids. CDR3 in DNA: TGTGCCAGCGGGCCAGGGGTGTGGGAGCAGTACTTC. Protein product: CASGPGVWEQYF.